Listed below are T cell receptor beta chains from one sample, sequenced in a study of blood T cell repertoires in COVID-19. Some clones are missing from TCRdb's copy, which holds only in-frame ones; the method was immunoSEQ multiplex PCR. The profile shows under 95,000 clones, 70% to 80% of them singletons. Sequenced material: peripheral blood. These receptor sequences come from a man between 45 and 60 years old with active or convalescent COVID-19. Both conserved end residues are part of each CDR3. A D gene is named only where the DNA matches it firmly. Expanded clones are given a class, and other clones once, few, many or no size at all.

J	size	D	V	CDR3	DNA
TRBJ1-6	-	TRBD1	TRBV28	CASSSSLGTGANSPLHF	TGTGCCAGCAGTTCCTCCCTCGGGACAGGGGCTAATTCACCCCTCCACTTT
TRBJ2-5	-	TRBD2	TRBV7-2	CASSPRGRETQYF	TGTGCCAGCAGCCCGCGGGGGAGAGAGACCCAGTACTTC
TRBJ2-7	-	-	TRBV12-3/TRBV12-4	CASSFRQFDEQYF	TGTGCCAGCAGTTTTCGACAGTTCGACGAGCAGTACTTC
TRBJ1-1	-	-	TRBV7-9	CASSPRGGNTEAFF	TGTGCCAGCAGCCCACGGGGAGGGAACACTGAAGCTTTCTTT
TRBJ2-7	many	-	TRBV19	CASSDSTGQYF	TGTGCCAGTAGTGACAGCACGGGGCAGTACTTC
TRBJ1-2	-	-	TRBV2	CASGLGNYGYTF	TGTGCCAGCGGCCTCGGGAACTATGGCTACACCTTC
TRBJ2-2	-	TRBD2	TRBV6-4	CASSDSSGGNTGELFF	TGTGCCAGCAGTGACTCTAGCGGGGGGAACACCGGGGAGCTGTTTTTT
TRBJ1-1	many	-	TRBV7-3	CASLLEPSNTEAFF	TGTGCCAGCCTTCTGGAGCCCTCGAACACTGAAGCTTTCTTT
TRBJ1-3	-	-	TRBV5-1	CASSLETGSGNTIYF	TGCGCCAGCAGCTTGGAGACGGGCTCTGGAAACACCATATATTTT
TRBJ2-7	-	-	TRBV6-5	CASSLSGVGAAYEQYF	TGTGCCAGCAGTTTATCGGGAGTTGGGGCCGCCTACGAGCAGTACTTC
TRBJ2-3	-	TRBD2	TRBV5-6	CASSQIGLAGLPSTDTQYF	TGTGCCAGCAGCCAGATAGGACTAGCGGGGCTTCCTAGCACAGATACGCAGTATTTT
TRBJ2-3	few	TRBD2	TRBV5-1	CASSLAVAGGPPDTQYF	TGCGCCAGCAGCTTGGCAGTAGCGGGGGGGCCCCCAGATACGCAGTATTTT
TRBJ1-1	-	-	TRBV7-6	CASSQYRDKNTEAFF	TGTGCCAGCAGCCAATACAGGGACAAGAACACTGAAGCTTTCTTT
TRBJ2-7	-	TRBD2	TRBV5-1	CASSSIAGAAYEQYF	TGCGCCAGCAGCTCCATAGCGGGGGCCGCCTACGAGCAGTACTTC
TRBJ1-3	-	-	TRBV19	CASFDRPPLSGNTIYF	TGTGCCAGTTTTGACAGGCCACCCCTCTCTGGAAACACCATATATTTT
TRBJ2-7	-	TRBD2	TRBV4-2	CASSPQHTGTRRYEQYF	TGTGCCAGCAGCCCCCAACATACCGGGACTAGAAGGTACGAGCAGTACTTC
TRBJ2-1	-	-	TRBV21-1	CASGLAGWDSSYNEQFF	TGTGCCAGCGGCTTAGCGGGTTGGGATAGCTCCTACAATGAGCAGTTCTTC
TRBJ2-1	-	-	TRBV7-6	CASSSGGSSYNEQFF	TGTGCCAGCAGCTCTGGAGGGTCTTCGTACAATGAGCAGTTCTTC
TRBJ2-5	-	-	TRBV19	CASSRLANSETQYF	TGTGCCAGTAGTAGGCTAGCTAACTCAGAGACCCAGTACTTC
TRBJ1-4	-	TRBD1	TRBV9	CASSVGQSNEKLFF	TGTGCCAGCAGCGTGGGACAGAGTAATGAAAAACTGTTTTTT
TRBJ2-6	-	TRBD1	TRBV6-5	CASSRQGPGANVLTF	TGTGCCAGCAGTAGACAGGGGCCCGGGGCCAACGTCCTGACTTTC
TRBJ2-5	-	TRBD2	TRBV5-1	CASSPGTSGNQETQYF	TGCGCCAGCAGCCCCGGGACTAGCGGGAACCAAGAGACCCAGTACTTC
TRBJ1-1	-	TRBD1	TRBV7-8	CASSLGGGPNTEAFF	TGTGCCAGCAGCTTAGGAGGGGGCCCGAACACTGAAGCTTTCTTT
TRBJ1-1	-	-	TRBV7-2	CASRGGVEAFF	TGTGCCAGCCGCGGGGGGGTAGAAGCTTTCTTT
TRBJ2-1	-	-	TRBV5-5	CASSLGPGSFDNEQFF	TGTGCCAGCAGCTTGGGCCCGGGATCTTTTGACAATGAGCAGTTCTTC
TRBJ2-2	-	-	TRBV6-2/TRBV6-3	CASSTGAPGELFF	TGTGCCAGCAGTACTGGGGCACCCGGGGAGCTGTTTTTT
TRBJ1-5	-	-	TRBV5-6	CASSGGRYQPQHF	TGTGCCAGCAGCGGGGGCCGGTATCAGCCCCAGCATTTT
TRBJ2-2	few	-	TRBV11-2	CASSLATNTGELFF	TGTGCCAGCAGCTTAGCCACGAACACCGGGGAGCTGTTTTTT
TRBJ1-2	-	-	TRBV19	CASGGYNYGYTF	TGTGCCAGTGGGGGCTATAACTATGGCTACACCTTC
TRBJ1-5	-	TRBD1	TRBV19	CASSQGAGNQPQHF	TGTGCCAGTAGTCAGGGGGCCGGCAATCAGCCCCAGCATTTT
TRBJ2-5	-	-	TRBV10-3	CAISESTQGETQYF	TGTGCCATCAGTGAGTCTACCCAGGGGGAGACCCAGTACTTC
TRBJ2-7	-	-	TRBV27	CASSSGNDYEQYF	TGTGCCAGCTCGTCAGGGAACGACTACGAGCAGTACTTC
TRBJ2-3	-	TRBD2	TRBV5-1	CASRSWTSGSDTQYF	TGCGCCAGCAGATCCTGGACTAGCGGATCAGATACGCAGTATTTT
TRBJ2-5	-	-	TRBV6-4	CASSDSRGTETQYF	TGTGCCAGCAGTGACTCGAGGGGGACGGAGACCCAGTACTTC
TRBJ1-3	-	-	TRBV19	CASSILPSQVGGNTIYF	TGTGCCAGTAGTATACTCCCCTCCCAGGTGGGTGGAAACACCATATATTTT
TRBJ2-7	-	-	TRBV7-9	CASRISGVGKNEQYF	TGTGCCAGCAGGATTTCGGGAGTCGGGAAAAACGAGCAGTACTTC
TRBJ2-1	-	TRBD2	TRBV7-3	CASTIAGLAGNEQFF	TGTGCCAGCACCATCGCAGGACTAGCAGGAAATGAGCAGTTCTTC
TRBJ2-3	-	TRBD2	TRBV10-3	CATAGTSGGQASTDTQYF	TGTGCCACTGCCGGGACTAGCGGGGGACAAGCTAGCACAGATACGCAGTATTTT
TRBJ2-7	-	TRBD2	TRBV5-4	CASSFVGGSEQYF	TGTGCCAGCAGCTTTGTCGGGGGGAGCGAGCAGTACTTC
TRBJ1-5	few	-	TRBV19	CASRPGGGAKPQHF	TGTGCCAGTAGGCCGGGTGGGGGGGCCAAGCCCCAGCATTTT
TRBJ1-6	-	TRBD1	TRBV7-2	CASSPGQTFNSPLHF	TGTGCCAGCAGTCCGGGACAGACCTTCAATTCACCCCTCCACTTT
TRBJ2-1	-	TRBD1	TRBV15	CATSSGGQEPFNEQFF	TGTGCCACCAGCAGTGGTGGACAGGAGCCCTTCAATGAGCAGTTCTTC
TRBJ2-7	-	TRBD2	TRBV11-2	CASSSSSGGAYEQYF	TGTGCCAGCAGCTCATCTAGCGGGGGAGCCTACGAGCAGTACTTC
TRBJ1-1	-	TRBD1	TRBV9	CASSVGQGGLSLAFF	TGTGCCAGCAGCGTAGGACAGGGGGGGTTGTCTTTAGCTTTCTTT
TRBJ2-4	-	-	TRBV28	CASSKTKGTFYIQYF	TGTGCCAGCAGCAAGACAAAAGGGACTTTTTACATTCAGTACTTC
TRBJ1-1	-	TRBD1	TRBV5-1	CASSLGYRGSTLNTEAFF	TGCGCCAGCAGCTTGGGGTACAGGGGGTCCACCTTGAACACTGAAGCTTTCTTT